This TCR beta chain was documented in a study of cytotoxic CD8 clonotypes in ibrutinib-treated CLL. Across the whole study: Sequenced samples delivered averages of around 250,000 productive templates and around 90,000 productive rearrangements.

Target depth was 1 in 200,000 to 1 in 1 million T cells, about 10x per clonotype. Assay: immunoSEQ multiplex PCR; the TCRdb copy retains only in-frame clones and omits some. This sample has under 200,000 clones, with roughly 77% found just once. This clone was counted once. Its antigen is not identified. General study results and limits: At baseline, clonality was higher than in age-matched healthy donors and correlated with CD8+ counts. There were differences in sampling times between sustained-remission and progressing patients.

V lost 5 bases and J lost 6, with 13 bases in between. The CDR3 has 12 amino acids. Germline V CDR1 and CDR2: GTSNPN, SVGIG (reference sequence). The chain uses TRBV30 and TRBJ1-1; D uncertain. The sequencing here drew on PBMCs, taken after 12 months of ibrutinib treatment. This clonotype was sampled from a human donor with chronic lymphocytic leukemia. The CDR3 here is CAWRWDGPEAFF. CDR3 coding DNA: TGTGCCTGGCGTTGGGATGGGCCTGAAGCTTTCTTT.